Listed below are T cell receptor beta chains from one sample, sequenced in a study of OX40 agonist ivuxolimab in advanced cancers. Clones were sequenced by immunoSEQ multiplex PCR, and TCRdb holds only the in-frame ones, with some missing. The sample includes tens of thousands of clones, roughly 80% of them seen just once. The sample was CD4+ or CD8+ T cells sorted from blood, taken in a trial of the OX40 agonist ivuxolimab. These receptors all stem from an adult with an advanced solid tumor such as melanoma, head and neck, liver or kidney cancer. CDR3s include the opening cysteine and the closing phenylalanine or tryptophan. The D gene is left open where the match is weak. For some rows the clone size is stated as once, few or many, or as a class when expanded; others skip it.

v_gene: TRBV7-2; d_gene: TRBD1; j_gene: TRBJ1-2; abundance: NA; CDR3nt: TGTGCCAGCAGCTCCGCCGGGACAGGGGTACGGGGCTACACCTTC; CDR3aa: CASSSAGTGVRGYTF
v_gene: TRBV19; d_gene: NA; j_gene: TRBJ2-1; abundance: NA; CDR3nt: TGTGCCAGTAGTATGACAGTCAGGTTAAGCTCCTACAATGAGCAGTTCTTC; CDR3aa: CASSMTVRLSSYNEQFF
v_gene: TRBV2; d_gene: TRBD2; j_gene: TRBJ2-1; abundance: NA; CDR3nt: TGTGCCAGCATAGGGCTAGCGGGGAACCTTTACAATGAGCAGTTCTTC; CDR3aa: CASIGLAGNLYNEQFF
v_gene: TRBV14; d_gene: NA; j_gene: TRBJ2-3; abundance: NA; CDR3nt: TGTGCCAGCAGCCACGCCGGAGGTACTACCCCTTGGGATACGCAGTATTTT; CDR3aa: CASSHAGGTTPWDTQYF
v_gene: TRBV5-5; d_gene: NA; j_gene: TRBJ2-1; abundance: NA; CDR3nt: TGTGCCAGCAGCTCCGAGTGGTATGAGCAGTTCTTC; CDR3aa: CASSSEWYEQFF
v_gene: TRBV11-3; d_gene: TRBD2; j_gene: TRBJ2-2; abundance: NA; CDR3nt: TGTGCCAGCAGCTTACTAGCGGGGGGAACCGGGGAGCTGTTTTTT; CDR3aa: CASSLLAGGTGELFF
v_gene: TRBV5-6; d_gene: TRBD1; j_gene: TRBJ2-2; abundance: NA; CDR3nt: TGTGCCAGCAGCTTGGGACCGACAGGGTTACGCACCGGGGAGCTGTTTTTT; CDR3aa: CASSLGPTGLRTGELFF
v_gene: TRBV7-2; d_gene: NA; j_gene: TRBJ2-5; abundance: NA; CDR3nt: TGTGCCAGCAGCTCTAACAAAGAGACCCAGTACTTC; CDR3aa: CASSSNKETQYF
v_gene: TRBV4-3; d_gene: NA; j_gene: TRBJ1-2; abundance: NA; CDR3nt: TGCGCCAGCAGCCAGGGACAAGCCTACTATGGCTACACCTTC; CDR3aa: CASSQGQAYYGYTF
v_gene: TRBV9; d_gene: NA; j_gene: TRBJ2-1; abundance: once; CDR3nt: TGTGCCAGCAGCGTAGCGGCAGGCCCCAATGAGCAGTTCTTC; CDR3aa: CASSVAAGPNEQFF
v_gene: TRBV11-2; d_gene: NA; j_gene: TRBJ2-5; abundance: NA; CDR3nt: TGTGCCAGCAGCTCTATATTGCGGGGACCGGGGGCCCAGTACTTC; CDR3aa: CASSSILRGPGAQYF
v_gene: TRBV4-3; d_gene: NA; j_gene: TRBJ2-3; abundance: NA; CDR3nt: TGCGCCAGCAGCCAAGGTCCGGGGGCAGATACGCAGTATTTT; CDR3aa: CASSQGPGADTQYF
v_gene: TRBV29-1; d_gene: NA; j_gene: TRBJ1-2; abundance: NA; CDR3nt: TGCAGCGTTGATAACGGCAGGGGCGGAAGGGGTGGCTACACCTTC; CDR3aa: CSVDNGRGGRGGYTF
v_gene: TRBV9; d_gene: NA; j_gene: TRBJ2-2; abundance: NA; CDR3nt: TGTGCCAGCAGCGTAGCCCCCGGACGGAACACCGGGGAGCTGTTTTTT; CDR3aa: CASSVAPGRNTGELFF
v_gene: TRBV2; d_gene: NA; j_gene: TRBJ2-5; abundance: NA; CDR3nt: TGTGCCAGCAGCGCCGGACAAGACCAAGAGACCCAGTACTTC; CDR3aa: CASSAGQDQETQYF
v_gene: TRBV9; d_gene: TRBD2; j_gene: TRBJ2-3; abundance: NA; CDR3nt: TGTGCCAGCAGCGTAGGACTAGCGGGGGGTGATACGCAGTATTTT; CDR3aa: CASSVGLAGGDTQYF
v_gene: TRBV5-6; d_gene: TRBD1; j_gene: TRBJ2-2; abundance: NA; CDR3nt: TGTGCCAGCAGCTTGGGGACAGGGAACACCGGGGAGCTGTTTTTT; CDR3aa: CASSLGTGNTGELFF
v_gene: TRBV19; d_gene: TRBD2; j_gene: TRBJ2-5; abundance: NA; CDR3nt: TGTGCCAGTAGGGGACTAGCGGGGGGGCAAGAGACCCAGTACTTC; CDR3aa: CASRGLAGGQETQYF
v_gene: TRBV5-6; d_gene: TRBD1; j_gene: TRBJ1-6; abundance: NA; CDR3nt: TGTGCCAGCAGCAACCGGGACAGGGTGGGCTCACCCCTCCACTTT; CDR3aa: CASSNRDRVGSPLHF
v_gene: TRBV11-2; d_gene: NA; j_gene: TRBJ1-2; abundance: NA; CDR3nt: TGTGCCAGCAGCTCATGGGACACCGGGCTCTATGGCTACACCTTC; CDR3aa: CASSSWDTGLYGYTF
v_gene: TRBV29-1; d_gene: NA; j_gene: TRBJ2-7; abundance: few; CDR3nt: TGCAGCGTTTTCGGGACTTCCCCCCTCTACGAGCAGTACTTC; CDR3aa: CSVFGTSPLYEQYF
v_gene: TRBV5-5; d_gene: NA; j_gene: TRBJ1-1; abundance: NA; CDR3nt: TGTGCCAGCAGCCCTTCCGGACTGAACACTGAAGCTTTCTTT; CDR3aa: CASSPSGLNTEAFF
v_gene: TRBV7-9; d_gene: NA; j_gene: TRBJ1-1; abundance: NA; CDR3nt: TGTGCCAGCAGCCCAAGGGGATCATTGAACACTGAAGCTTTCTTT; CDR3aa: CASSPRGSLNTEAFF
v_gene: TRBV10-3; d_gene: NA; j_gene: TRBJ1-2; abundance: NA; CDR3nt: TGTGCTACGTCGGGGGCGGGCATTATGTCGGGAGGCTACACCTTC; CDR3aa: CATSGAGIMSGGYTF
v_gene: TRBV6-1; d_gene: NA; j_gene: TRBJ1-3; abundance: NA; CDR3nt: TGTGCCAGCAGTGCCCTCGGGTCAGTGGGAAACACCATATATTTT; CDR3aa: CASSALGSVGNTIYF
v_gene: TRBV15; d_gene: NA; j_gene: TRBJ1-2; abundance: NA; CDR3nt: TGTGCCACCAGCAGAGATCCCAAATATGGCTACACCTTC; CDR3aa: CATSRDPKYGYTF
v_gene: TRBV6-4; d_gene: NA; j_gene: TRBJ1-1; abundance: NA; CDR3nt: TGTGCCAGCAGTAACAGCGTTAACACTGAAGCTTTCTTT; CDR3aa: CASSNSVNTEAFF
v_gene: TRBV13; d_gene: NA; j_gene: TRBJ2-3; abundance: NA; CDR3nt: TGTGCCAGCAGCTTGACTGTCGGCACAGATACGCAGTATTTT; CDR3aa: CASSLTVGTDTQYF
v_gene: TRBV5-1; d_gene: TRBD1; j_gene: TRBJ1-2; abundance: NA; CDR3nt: TGCGCCAGCAGCTTACAGGGGGCAGGCTATGGCTACACCTTC; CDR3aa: CASSLQGAGYGYTF
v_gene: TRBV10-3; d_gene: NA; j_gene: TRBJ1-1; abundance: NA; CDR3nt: TGTGCCATCAGTGAGTTCACGGACACTGAAGCTTTCTTT; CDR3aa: CAISEFTDTEAFF
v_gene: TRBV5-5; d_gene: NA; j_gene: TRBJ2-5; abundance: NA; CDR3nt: TGTGCCAGCAGCCAGGAGTGGGGCAGTGAGACCCAGTACTTC; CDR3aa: CASSQEWGSETQYF
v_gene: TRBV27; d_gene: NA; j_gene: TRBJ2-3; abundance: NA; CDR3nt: TGTGCCAGCCGTCTTGGACAGACACGCACAGATACGCAGTATTTT; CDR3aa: CASRLGQTRTDTQYF
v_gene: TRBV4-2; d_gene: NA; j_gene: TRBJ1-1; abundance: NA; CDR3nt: TGTGCCAGCAGCCAAGGAGTAGGGGGGAACACTGAAGCTTTCTTT; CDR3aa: CASSQGVGGNTEAFF
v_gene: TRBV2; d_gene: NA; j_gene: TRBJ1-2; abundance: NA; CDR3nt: TGTGCCAGAAAGGGGGAGGTCTATGGCTACACCTTC; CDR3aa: CARKGEVYGYTF
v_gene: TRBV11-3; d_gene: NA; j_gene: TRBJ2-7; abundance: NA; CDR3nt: TGTGCCAGCAGCTCGGCCCCGTCTCCTGGAGACGAGCAGTACTTC; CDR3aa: CASSSAPSPGDEQYF
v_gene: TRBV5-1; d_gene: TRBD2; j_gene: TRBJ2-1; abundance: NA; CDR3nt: TGCGCCAGCAGCTTGGGACTAGCGGGGCAAACCTCCTGGAATGAGCAGTTCTTC; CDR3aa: CASSLGLAGQTSWNEQFF
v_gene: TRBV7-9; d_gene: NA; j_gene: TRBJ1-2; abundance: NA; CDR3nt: TGTGCCAGCAGCTTCCCGGGGAGTTCAATCAACTATGGCTACACCTTC; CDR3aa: CASSFPGSSINYGYTF
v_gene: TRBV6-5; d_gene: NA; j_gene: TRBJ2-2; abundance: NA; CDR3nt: TGTGCCAGCAGTCCCCGGACAGCGAACACCGGGGAGCTGTTTTTT; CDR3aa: CASSPRTANTGELFF
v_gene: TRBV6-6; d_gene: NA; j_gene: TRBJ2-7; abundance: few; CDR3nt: TGTGCCAGCAGTTACGGGACACCAGGTTCCTACGAGCAGTACTTC; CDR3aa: CASSYGTPGSYEQYF
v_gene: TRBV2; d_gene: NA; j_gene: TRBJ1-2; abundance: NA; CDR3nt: TGTGCCAGCAGCGCGGGGCCAGATAGGGGCTACACCTTC; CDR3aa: CASSAGPDRGYTF
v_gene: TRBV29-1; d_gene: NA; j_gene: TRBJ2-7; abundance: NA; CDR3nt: TGCAGCGTTGTGAGGGCTGGTGCCTCTCAGTACTTC; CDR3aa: CSVVRAGASQYF
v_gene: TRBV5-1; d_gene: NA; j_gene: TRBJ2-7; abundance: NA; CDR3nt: TGCGCCAGCAGCCCACCGGGAGTTCCCTACGAGCAGTACTTC; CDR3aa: CASSPPGVPYEQYF
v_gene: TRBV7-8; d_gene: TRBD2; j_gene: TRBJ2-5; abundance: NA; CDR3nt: TGTGCCAGCAGCTTATATTCGGGGGGAGAAGAGACCCAGTACTTC; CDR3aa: CASSLYSGGEETQYF
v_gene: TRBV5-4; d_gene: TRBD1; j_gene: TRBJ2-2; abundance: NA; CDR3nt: TGTGCCAGCAGCTTCTCCCAGGGGGCAAACACCGGGGAGCTGTTTTTT; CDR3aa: CASSFSQGANTGELFF
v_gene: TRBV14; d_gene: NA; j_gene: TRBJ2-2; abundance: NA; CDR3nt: TGTGCCAGCAGCCCAGTCTTTGGCGGGGAGCTGTTTTTT; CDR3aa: CASSPVFGGELFF
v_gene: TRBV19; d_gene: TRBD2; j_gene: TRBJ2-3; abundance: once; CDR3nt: TGTGCCAGTAGTATAGCTCGGGGGGTAGATACGCAGTATTTT; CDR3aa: CASSIARGVDTQYF